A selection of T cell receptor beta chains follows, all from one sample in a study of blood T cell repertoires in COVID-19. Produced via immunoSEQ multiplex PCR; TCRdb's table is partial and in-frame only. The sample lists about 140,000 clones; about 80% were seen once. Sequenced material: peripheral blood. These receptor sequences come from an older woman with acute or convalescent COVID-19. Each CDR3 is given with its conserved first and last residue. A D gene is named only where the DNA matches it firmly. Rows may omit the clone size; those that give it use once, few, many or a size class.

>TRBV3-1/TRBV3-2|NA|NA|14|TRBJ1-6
CASSQFGESSTLHF
TGTGCCAGCAGCCAATTCGGGGAGTCTTCGACCCTCCACTTT
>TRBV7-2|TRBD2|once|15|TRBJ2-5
CASSRTSGGRETQYF
TGTGCCAGCAGCCGGACTAGCGGGGGCCGAGAGACCCAGTACTTC
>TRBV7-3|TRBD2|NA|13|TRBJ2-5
CASSRTSGETQYF
TGTGCCAGCAGCAGGACTAGCGGGGAGACCCAGTACTTC
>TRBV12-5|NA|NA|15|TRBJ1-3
CASGLSRAAGNTIYF
TGTGCTAGTGGTTTGTCCAGGGCGGCTGGAAACACCATATATTTT
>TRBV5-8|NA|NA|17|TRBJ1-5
CASSRVGQIRGNQPQHF
TGTGCCAGCAGCCGTGTTGGCCAGATCAGGGGCAATCAGCCCCAGCATTTT
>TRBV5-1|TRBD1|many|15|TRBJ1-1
CASSPSGQGMSEAFF
TGCGCCAGCAGCCCCTCGGGACAGGGAATGTCTGAAGCTTTCTTT
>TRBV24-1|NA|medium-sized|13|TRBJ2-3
CATSEHYTDTQYF
TGTGCCACCAGTGAACACTACACAGATACGCAGTATTTT
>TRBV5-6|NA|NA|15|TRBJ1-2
CASSMGGRTAYGYTF
TGTGCCAGCAGTATGGGGGGGAGGACGGCCTATGGCTACACCTTC
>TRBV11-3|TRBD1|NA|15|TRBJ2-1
CASSLDRGQYNEQFF
TGTGCCAGCAGCTTAGACAGGGGGCAATACAATGAGCAGTTCTTC
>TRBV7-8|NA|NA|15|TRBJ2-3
CASSLENRDTDTQYF
TGTGCCAGCAGCTTAGAGAACAGGGACACAGATACGCAGTATTTT
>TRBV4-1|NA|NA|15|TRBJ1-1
CASSHTGQANTEAFF
TGCGCCAGCAGCCATACAGGGCAGGCGAACACTGAAGCTTTCTTT
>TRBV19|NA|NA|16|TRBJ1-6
CASSIGTESYNSPLHF
TGTGCCAGTAGTATCGGTACGGAGTCCTATAATTCACCCCTCCACTTT
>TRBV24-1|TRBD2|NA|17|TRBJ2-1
CATSDLGLAGALNEQFF
TGTGCCACCAGTGATTTGGGACTAGCGGGAGCCTTGAATGAGCAGTTCTTC
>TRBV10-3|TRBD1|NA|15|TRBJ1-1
CAISNHRGPNTEAFF
TGTGCCATCAGTAACCACAGGGGGCCAAACACTGAAGCTTTCTTT
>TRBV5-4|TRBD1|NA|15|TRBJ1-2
CASGRQGEMDNGYTF
TGTGCCAGCGGAAGACAGGGTGAGATGGATAATGGCTACACCTTC
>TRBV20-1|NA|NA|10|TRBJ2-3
CSARRDTQYF
TGCAGTGCTAGACGAGATACGCAGTATTTT
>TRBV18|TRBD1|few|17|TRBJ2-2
CASSPRQGPSNTGELFF
TGTGCCAGCTCCCCCAGACAGGGCCCCTCGAACACCGGGGAGCTGTTTTTT
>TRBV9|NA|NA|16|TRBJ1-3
CASSTTGTPGGNTIYF
TGTGCCAGCAGCACAACAGGGACCCCCGGAGGAAACACCATATATTTT
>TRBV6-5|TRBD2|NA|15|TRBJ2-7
CASSSPRGSSYEQYF
TGTGCCAGCAGCTCCCCCCGCGGGAGTTCCTACGAGCAGTACTTT
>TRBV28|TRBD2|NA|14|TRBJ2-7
CASSREVGRFEQYF
TGTGCCAGCAGCCGAGAAGTCGGGAGGTTCGAGCAGTACTTC
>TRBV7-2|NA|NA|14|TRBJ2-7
CASSPTLASYEQYF
TGTGCCAGCAGCCCGACACTAGCATCCTACGAGCAGTACTTC
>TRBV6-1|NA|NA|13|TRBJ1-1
CASSEAIRGEAFF
TGTGCCAGCAGTGAAGCGATTAGGGGGGAAGCTTTCTTT
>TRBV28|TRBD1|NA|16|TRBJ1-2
CASNSRDRLANYGYTF
TGTGCCAGCAACTCCCGGGACAGGTTAGCTAACTATGGCTACACCTTC
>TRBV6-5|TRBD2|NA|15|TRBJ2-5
CAISLSSGSYETQYF
TGTGCCATCTCCCTCTCCAGCGGGAGCTATGAGACCCAGTACTTC
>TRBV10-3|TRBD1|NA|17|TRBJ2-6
CATSPGTGNSGANVLTF
TGTGCCACCTCCCCCGGGACAGGTAACTCTGGGGCCAACGTCCTGACTTTC
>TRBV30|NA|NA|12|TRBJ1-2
CAWGLELGGYTF
TGTGCCTGGGGGCTAGAGCTTGGAGGCTACACCTTC
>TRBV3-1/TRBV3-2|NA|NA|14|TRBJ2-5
CASSQGGMQETQYF
TGTGCCAGCAGCCAGGGAGGAATGCAAGAGACCCAGTACTTC
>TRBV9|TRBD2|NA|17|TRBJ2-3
CASSARGTSGMPDTQYF
TGTGCCAGCAGCGCACGAGGGACTAGCGGAATGCCCGATACGCAGTATTTT
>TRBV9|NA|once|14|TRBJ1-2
CASSVDPSENGYTF
TGTGCCAGCAGCGTAGACCCCAGTGAAAATGGCTACACCTTC
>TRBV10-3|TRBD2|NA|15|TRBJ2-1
CAISEAGRGANEQFF
TGTGCCATCAGTGAGGCGGGGCGGGGGGCAAATGAGCAGTTCTTC
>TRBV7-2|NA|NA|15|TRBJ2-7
CASSLGSDSSYEQYF
TGTGCCAGCAGCTTAGGCAGCGATAGCTCCTACGAGCAGTACTTC
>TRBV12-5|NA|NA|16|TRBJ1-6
CASGPFRSDYNSPLHF
TGTGCTAGTGGCCCTTTTCGCAGCGACTATAATTCACCCCTCCACTTT
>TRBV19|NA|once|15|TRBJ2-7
CASSIDARNPYEQYF
TGTGCCAGTAGTATTGACGCCAGGAACCCCTACGAGCAGTACTTC
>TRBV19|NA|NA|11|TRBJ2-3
CASASGDTQYF
TGTGCCAGCGCGAGCGGGGATACGCAGTATTTT
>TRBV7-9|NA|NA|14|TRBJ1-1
CASSLGQLNTEAFF
TGTGCCAGCAGCTTAGGACAGTTGAACACTGAAGCTTTCTTT
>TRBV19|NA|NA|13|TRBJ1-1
CATVAPPPGEAFF
TGTGCCACCGTAGCGCCTCCCCCAGGAGAAGCTTTCTTT
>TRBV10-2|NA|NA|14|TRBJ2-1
CASSRDPSYNEQFF
TGCGCCAGCAGTCGGGATCCCTCCTACAATGAGCAGTTCTTC
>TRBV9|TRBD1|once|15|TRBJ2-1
CASSTSGTVGVEQFF
TGTGCCAGCAGCACGTCAGGGACAGTGGGGGTTGAGCAGTTCTTC
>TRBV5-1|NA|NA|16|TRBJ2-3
CASSPGQGLGTDTQYF
TGCGCCAGCAGCCCGGGGCAGGGGCTAGGCACAGATACGCAGTATTTT
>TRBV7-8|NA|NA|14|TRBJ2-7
CASSSRQSSYEQYF
TGTGCCAGCAGCTCGAGACAGAGCTCCTACGAGCAGTACTTC
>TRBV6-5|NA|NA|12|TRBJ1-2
CASRDSAVGYTF
TGTGCCAGCAGGGACAGTGCTGTTGGCTACACCTTC
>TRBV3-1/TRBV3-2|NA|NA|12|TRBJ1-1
CASSQTDSEAFF
TGTGCCAGCAGCCAAACGGACAGTGAAGCTTTCTTT